This T cell receptor beta chain was retrieved from a study of graft-versus-host responses after intestinal transplantation. Study context: Anti-thymocyte globulin induction, then tacrolimus and steroids for approximately 3 years, went to all recipients.

Regarding this clone: What it binds is unknown.

Study outcomes and limitations: An association linked early post-transplant HvG declines with peak circulating GvH clone levels. Elevated graft-versus-host to host-versus-graft clonal ratios in allografts were recorded for patients with graft-donor T cell macrochimerism.

Profiled with immunoSEQ multiplex PCR; TCRdb holds only in-frame clones, not every one. The table shows some 83,000 clones, with about nine tenths occurring only once. This sequence was found in a human donor who received an intestinal transplant. The sample in question was unstimulated CD4+ T cells sorted from spleen or lymph node cells, obtained before intestinal transplant.

The chain's CDR3 is CAWGRGGDEQFF. Here the CDR3 DNA reads TGTGCCTGGGGTAGGGGGGGAGATGAGCAGTTCTTC. The rearrangement uses TRBV30 and TRBJ2-1, with D maybe TRBD2 (7 bases). Looked up from germline, CDR1 is GTSNPN and CDR2 is SVGIG (reference sequence). The germline V and J ends were trimmed by 5 bases and 8 bases, with 13 bases remaining between them. The CDR3 sequence is 12 residues long.